The clone carrying this T cell receptor beta chain was seen at least ten times. Its specificity is not known. The source of the sample is a study of T cells after yellow fever vaccination. Notes on the study in general: The secondary response showed a weaker magnitude and a faster peak, day 5 versus 15.

Production of TCR cDNA was by 5'RACE template switching, which also added a universal primer site and UMIs. TCRdb reanalysed the 5' RACE reads using MiXCR and keeps one entry per CDR3 protein. Found here are around 72,000 distinct CDR3 sequences, roughly 7% of them singletons; the top ten hold around 28%. The source is a man between 18 and 35 years old who received the YFV17D yellow fever vaccine. The sequences come from CD8+ T cells sorted from PBMCs, collected more than 8 days after the first yellow fever vaccination.

The DNA for the CDR3 is TGTGCTAGTGGTTCGGGTGGACGGGGACGGAAGTTCTATGGCTACACCTTC. It codes for CASGSGGRGRKFYGYTF. The V gene is TRBV12-5, the J gene TRBJ1-2; possible D gene TRBD1, 5 bases. V was trimmed by 4 bases and J by 4 bases, leaving 22 bases between them. The germline V gene encodes CDR1 LGHNT and CDR2 FRNRAP. The CDR3 has 17 amino acids.